The present entry profiles one T cell receptor (beta chain) with its context. Its antigen is unidentified. PCR used 60 Vbeta primers and 13 Jbeta primers. In the authors' workflow: The count from a later analysis was 79 million or so unique TCR beta chains, some 10 million of them shared. Assay: immunoSEQ multiplex PCR; the TCRdb copy retains only in-frame clones and omits some. Clone size and the V and J calls come from that table; the DNA yielded D and trimming. The data contain about 90,000 clones, about 81% of them singletons. The CDR3 runs to 14 residues. CDR1 is WNHNN, CDR2 SYGVQD, per germline (reference sequence). J was trimmed by 7 bases and V by 5 bases; bases with no gene match: 6. The data are from a study of cytomegalovirus exposure and HLA in healthy donors. General observations from the study: The study put 150 or so TCR beta chains on its list as cytomegalovirus-associated.

This chain links TRBV10-1 with TRBJ1-5; 9 nucleotides line up with TRBD1. This TCR was sampled from a man aged 18 to 30 in good health and CMV-seronegative. The sequenced material came from PBMCs. CDR3 sequence: CASSTGGPGQPQHF. The CDR3 region has the DNA TGCGCCAGCAGTACAGGGGGCCCGGGGCAGCCCCAGCATTTT.